Listed below are T cell receptor beta chains from one sample, sequenced in a study of chemoradiotherapy in HPV16-positive cancers. Clones were sequenced by immunoSEQ multiplex PCR, and TCRdb holds only the in-frame ones, with some missing. This repertoire shows 25,000 to 40,000 clones, 89% found once; its top ten account for about 3%. Sequenced here: blood, sampled from a patient who underwent chemoradiotherapy. The source of these receptors is a human donor with HPV-associated anogenital cancer. CDR3s include the opening cysteine and the closing phenylalanine or tryptophan. A D gene is named only where the DNA matches it firmly. Only some rows state a clone size, as once, few, many or a class for expanded clones.

J gene | D gene | clone size | V gene | CDR3 protein | CDR3 DNA
TRBJ1-1 | NA | NA | TRBV15 | CATSREVLGATEAFF | TGTGCCACCAGCAGAGAGGTATTGGGGGCGACTGAAGCTTTCTTT
TRBJ1-1 | NA | NA | TRBV10-3 | CATAGGMNTEAFF | TGTGCCACCGCGGGAGGGATGAACACTGAAGCTTTCTTT
TRBJ1-2 | NA | NA | TRBV18 | CASSPPQGVLSGYTF | TGTGCCAGCTCACCACCGCAGGGAGTACTATCTGGCTACACCTTC
TRBJ2-5 | TRBD2 | once | TRBV2 | CASIRLAGIQETQYF | TGTGCCAGCATACGACTAGCGGGTATCCAAGAGACCCAGTACTTC
TRBJ2-3 | NA | NA | TRBV18 | CASSQPEAVKTDTQYF | TGTGCCAGCTCCCAACCGGAAGCGGTAAAAACAGATACGCAGTATTTT
TRBJ1-2 | NA | once | TRBV19 | CASTPGQAPPRGYTF | TGTGCCAGTACCCCGGGACAAGCTCCACCGCGAGGCTACACCTTC
TRBJ1-2 | TRBD1 | NA | TRBV29-1 | CSVASTGYDYGYTF | TGCAGCGTTGCCTCGACAGGGTATGACTATGGCTACACCTTC
TRBJ1-2 | NA | NA | TRBV9 | CASSVAGTNYGYTF | TGTGCCAGCAGCGTAGCCGGGACTAACTATGGCTACACCTTC
TRBJ2-7 | TRBD1 | NA | TRBV30 | CAGSSLPGQGKYEQYF | TGTGCCGGGAGTTCCCTTCCGGGACAGGGGAAGTACGAGCAGTACTTC
TRBJ2-2 | TRBD2 | NA | TRBV30 | CAWRVRGGTIGELFF | TGTGCCTGGAGGGTGCGGGGGGGCACGATCGGGGAGCTGTTTTTT
TRBJ2-1 | TRBD2 | NA | TRBV29-1 | CSVDRLAAYNEQFF | TGCAGCGTCGACCGACTAGCGGCCTACAATGAGCAGTTCTTC
TRBJ1-1 | NA | NA | TRBV6-5 | CASSQAGAEAFF | TGTGCCAGCAGCCAGGCGGGCGCTGAAGCTTTCTTT
TRBJ1-2 | NA | NA | TRBV10-2 | CASMRDDYGYTF | TGCGCCAGCATGCGGGATGACTATGGCTACACCTTC
TRBJ2-5 | TRBD2 | NA | TRBV5-4 | CASSLGIAGGPEETQYF | TGTGCCAGCAGCCTTGGGATAGCGGGGGGGCCGGAGGAGACCCAGTACTTC
TRBJ2-3 | TRBD2 | NA | TRBV2 | CATTGTSREDTQYF | TGTGCCACCACAGGGACTAGCAGGGAAGATACGCAGTATTTT
TRBJ2-2 | NA | NA | TRBV5-6 | CASSLDLGGGRELFF | TGTGCCAGCAGCTTGGACTTGGGGGGGGGCCGGGAGCTGTTTTTT
TRBJ2-7 | NA | once | TRBV21-1 | CASSKKSSGRALSYEQYF | TGTGCCAGCAGCAAAAAATCTAGCGGGAGGGCCCTCTCCTACGAGCAGTACTTC
TRBJ1-5 | NA | NA | TRBV5-4 | CASSLKGRNQPQHF | TGTGCCAGCAGCTTGAAAGGACGCAATCAGCCCCAGCATTTT
TRBJ1-3 | NA | NA | TRBV7-8 | CASSPSGVSFRDKKGSGNTIYF | TGTGCCAGCAGCCCATCGGGGGTGTCTTTCCGGGACAAAAAGGGTTCTGGAAACACCATATATTTT
TRBJ2-5 | NA | NA | TRBV7-7 | CASSPPEGGKETQYF | TGTGCTAGCAGCCCCCCAGAGGGGGGGAAAGAGACCCAGTACTTC
TRBJ2-2 | NA | NA | TRBV4-3 | CASSQDRLNTGELFF | TGCGCCAGCAGCCAAGATCGGTTAAACACCGGGGAGCTGTTTTTT
TRBJ1-2 | NA | NA | TRBV4-3 | CASSQVDAGDGYTF | TGCGCCAGCAGCCAAGTAGATGCCGGGGATGGCTACACCTTC
TRBJ1-4 | TRBD1 | NA | TRBV30 | CAWTRGTANEKLFF | TGTGCCTGGACCCGCGGGACAGCTAATGAAAAACTGTTTTTT
TRBJ1-2 | NA | NA | TRBV19 | CASSTSSTVYGYTF | TGTGCCAGTAGTACTTCATCGACGGTCTATGGCTACACCTTC
TRBJ1-1 | NA | NA | TRBV19 | CASSMIGNTEAFF | TGTGCCAGTAGTATGATAGGGAACACTGAAGCTTTCTTT
TRBJ2-3 | NA | NA | TRBV9 | CASSSPWRGGVDTQYF | TGTGCCAGCAGCAGCCCTTGGAGGGGGGGCGTCGATACGCAGTATTTT
TRBJ1-5 | TRBD1 | once | TRBV15 | CATSRGVTGGNQPQHF | TGTGCCACCAGCAGAGGAGTCACAGGGGGGAATCAGCCCCAGCATTTT
TRBJ2-7 | NA | NA | TRBV5-6 | CASSLEGGPSSYEQYF | TGTGCCAGCAGCTTGGAAGGGGGGCCGAGCTCCTACGAGCAGTACTTC
TRBJ2-7 | NA | NA | TRBV4-1 | CASSHDEIVFPYEQYF | TGCGCCAGCAGCCACGACGAGATAGTCTTCCCCTACGAGCAGTACTTC
TRBJ1-6 | TRBD1 | NA | TRBV2 | CASRETGQGGSPLHF | TGTGCCAGCAGAGAAACGGGACAGGGAGGCTCACCCCTCCACTTT
TRBJ1-5 | NA | NA | TRBV28 | CASGSGRQPQHF | TGTGCCAGCGGAAGTGGGAGGCAGCCCCAGCATTTT
TRBJ1-1 | TRBD1 | NA | TRBV14 | CASSSWQGGMNTEAFF | TGTGCCAGCAGCTCCTGGCAGGGGGGGATGAACACTGAAGCTTTCTTT
TRBJ2-7 | TRBD1 | NA | TRBV27 | CASTTGQGAGEQYF | TGTGCCAGCACCACAGGGCAGGGGGCGGGGGAGCAGTACTTC
TRBJ1-2 | NA | NA | TRBV18 | CASSSPNRANYGYTF | TGTGCCAGCTCATCACCTAACAGGGCCAACTATGGCTACACCTTC
TRBJ2-2 | NA | once | TRBV4-3 | CASSQDWNTGELFF | TGCGCCAGCAGCCAAGATTGGAACACCGGGGAGCTGTTTTTT
TRBJ1-1 | NA | NA | TRBV27 | CASSYSGNTEAFF | TGTGCCAGCAGTTACAGCGGGAACACTGAAGCTTTCTTT
TRBJ1-6 | TRBD1 | NA | TRBV2 | CASSEMGQSNSPLHF | TGTGCCAGCAGTGAAATGGGACAGAGTAATTCACCCCTCCACTTT
TRBJ2-5 | NA | NA | TRBV7-2 | CASSLVAGLQETQYF | TGTGCCAGCAGCTTAGTCGCGGGGCTCCAAGAGACCCAGTACTTC
TRBJ2-4 | TRBD2 | NA | TRBV6-5 | CASSYGAGIKNIQYF | TGTGCCAGCAGTTACGGAGCGGGGATCAAAAACATTCAGTACTTC
TRBJ1-1 | TRBD1 | NA | TRBV25-1 | CASRTTGTGTEAFF | TGTGCCAGCAGGACTACCGGGACAGGAACGGAAGCTTTCTTT
TRBJ2-7 | TRBD2 | NA | TRBV18 | CASSPGTSGSAYF | TGTGCCAGCTCACCCGGGACTAGCGGGAGTGCGTACTTC
TRBJ2-5 | TRBD2 | NA | TRBV4-3 | CASSQDRRLAGGQGETQYF | TGCGCCAGCAGCCAAGATCGTCGGCTAGCGGGGGGGCAGGGAGAGACCCAGTACTTC
TRBJ1-5 | NA | NA | TRBV4-3 | CASSHLRDQPQHF | TGCGCCAGCAGCCACCTGAGAGATCAGCCCCAGCATTTT
TRBJ1-6 | NA | NA | TRBV15 | CATSRSGTTVWSPLHF | TGTGCCACCAGCAGGTCAGGGACAACGGTTTGGTCACCCCTCCACTTT
TRBJ2-2 | TRBD1 | NA | TRBV11-2 | CASSFQTGTNTGELFF | TGTGCCAGCAGCTTCCAGACAGGGACGAACACCGGGGAGCTGTTTTTT
TRBJ2-6 | NA | NA | TRBV9 | CASSVDPHSGANVLTF | TGTGCCAGCAGCGTAGACCCGCACTCTGGGGCCAACGTCCTGACTTTC